The entry below describes one T cell receptor beta chain. The antigen is undetermined. Trimming took 5 bases from V and 6 from J; bases not matched to a gene: 12. From germline, CDR1 is DFQATT and CDR2 SNEGSKA (reference sequence). This CDR3 region has 15 residues. Prepared libraries of TCR beta cDNA carried unique molecular identifiers. TCRdb reanalysed the PCR reads using MiXCR and keeps one entry per CDR3 protein. The sample holds about 160,000 distinct CDR3 sequences, roughly 34% seen once. The data stem from a study of post-analysis software for immune sequencing data. Study at large: Disease courses included relapsing-remitting, secondary progressive and progressive-relapsing multiple sclerosis. Study results and limitations: F-measure co-clustering was strong for batch-matched samples. Patients with multiple sclerosis recorded significantly lower normalized Chao1 diversity than controls, the study found.

The clonotype originates from a girl between 5 and 17 years old with multiple sclerosis. The sample here was blood, taken after autologous hematopoietic stem cell transplantation. The chain has TRBV20-1 and TRBJ1-1; TRBD1 matches 10 bases. CDR3 sequence: CSAQNRDRGTAEAFF. CDR3 bases: TGCAGTGCTCAGAACCGGGACAGGGGAACGGCTGAAGCTTTCTTT.